The sequence of this TCR beta chain was determined in a study of cytomegalovirus exposure and HLA in healthy donors. This clone was found a few times. With 4 bases removed from V and 0 bases from J, the gap between germline ends came to 10 bases. Per the germline V gene, CDR1 is MNHNS and CDR2 is SASEGT. This CDR3 region has 14 residues. PCR was performed using 60 Vbeta and 13 Jbeta primers. The method was immunoSEQ multiplex PCR; TCRdb's version includes in-frame clones alone and lacks a portion of them. In the table there are around 130,000 clones, roughly 8.6% of which are singletons. The specimen was PBMCs. This chain connects TRBV6-1 to TRBJ2-7; a weak D match, TRBD2 (5 bases). The sequence was obtained from a woman in her forties in good health and CMV-seropositive. CDR3 DNA: TGTGCCAGCAGTGTAGACTATAACTCCTACGAGCAGTACTTC. Protein sequence: CASSVDYNSYEQYF.